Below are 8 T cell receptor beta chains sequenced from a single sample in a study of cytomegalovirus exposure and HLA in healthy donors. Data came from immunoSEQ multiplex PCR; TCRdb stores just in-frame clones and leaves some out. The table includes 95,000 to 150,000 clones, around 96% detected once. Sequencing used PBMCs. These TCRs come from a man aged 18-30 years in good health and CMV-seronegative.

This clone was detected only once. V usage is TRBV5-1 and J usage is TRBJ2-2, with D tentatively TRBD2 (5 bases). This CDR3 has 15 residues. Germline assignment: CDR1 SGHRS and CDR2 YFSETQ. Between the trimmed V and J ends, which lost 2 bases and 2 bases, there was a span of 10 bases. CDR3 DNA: TGCGCCAGCAGCTTACTCGGGGATAACACCGGGGAGCTGTTTTTT. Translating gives CASSLLGDNTGELFF.

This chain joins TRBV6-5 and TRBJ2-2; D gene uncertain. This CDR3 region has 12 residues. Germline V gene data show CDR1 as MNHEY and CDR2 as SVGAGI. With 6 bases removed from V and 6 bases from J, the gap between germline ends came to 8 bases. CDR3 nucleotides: TGTGCCAGCAGATTAATAGCCGGGGAGCTGTTTTTT. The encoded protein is CASRLIAGELFF.

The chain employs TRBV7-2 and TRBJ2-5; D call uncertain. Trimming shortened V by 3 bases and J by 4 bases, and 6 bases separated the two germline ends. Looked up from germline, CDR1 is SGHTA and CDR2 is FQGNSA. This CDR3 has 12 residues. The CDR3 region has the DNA TGTGCCAGCAGCTTCTACAGAGAGACCCAGTACTTC. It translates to CASSFYRETQYF.

In DNA form, the CDR3 reads TGTGCCAGCAGTTTAGGTTACAGCCTCGGCGAGCAGTACTTC. Encoded protein: CASSLGYSLGEQYF. The rearrangement joins TRBV28 to TRBJ2-5, with no clear D. The J call is doubtful: the DNA matches TRBJ2-7 better. This CDR3 spans 14 amino acids. Germline V gives CDR1 MDHEN, CDR2 SYDVKM.

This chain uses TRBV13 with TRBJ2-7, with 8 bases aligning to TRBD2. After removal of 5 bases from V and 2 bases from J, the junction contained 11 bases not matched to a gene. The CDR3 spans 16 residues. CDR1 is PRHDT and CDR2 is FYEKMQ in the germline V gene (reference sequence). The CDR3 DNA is TGTGCCAGCAGCCTAAGGGGGGATAGCGGGGCCTACGAGCAGTACTTC. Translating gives CASSLRGDSGAYEQYF.

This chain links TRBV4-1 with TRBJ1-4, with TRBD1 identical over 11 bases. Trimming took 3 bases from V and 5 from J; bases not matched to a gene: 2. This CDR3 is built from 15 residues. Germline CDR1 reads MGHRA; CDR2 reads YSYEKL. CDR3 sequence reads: CASSHRDRGNEKLFF. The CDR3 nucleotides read TGCGCCAGCAGCCACCGGGACAGGGGGAATGAAAAACTGTTTTTT.

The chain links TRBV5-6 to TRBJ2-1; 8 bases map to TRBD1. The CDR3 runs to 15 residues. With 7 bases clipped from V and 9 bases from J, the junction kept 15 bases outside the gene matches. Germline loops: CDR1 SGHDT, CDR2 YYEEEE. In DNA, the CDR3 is TGTGCCAGCGATCCCTCAGCAGGGGGCAGGGGTGAGCAGTTCTTC. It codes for CASDPSAGGRGEQFF.

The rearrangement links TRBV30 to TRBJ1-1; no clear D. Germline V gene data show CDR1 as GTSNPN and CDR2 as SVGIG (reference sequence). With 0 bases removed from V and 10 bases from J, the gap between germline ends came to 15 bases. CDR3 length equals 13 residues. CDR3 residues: CAWSVGGYPSAFF. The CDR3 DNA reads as TGTGCCTGGAGTGTTGGAGGGTACCCTTCAGCTTTCTTT.